This is a list of T cell receptor beta chains from one sample in a study of human T cells and chemical hapten exposure. TCRdb reprocessed the RACE reads with MiXCR, giving one entry per CDR3 protein. The table records about 82,000 distinct CDR3 sequences, 10% to 15% of them present only once. The material sequenced was whole blood, taken in connection with sensitization to the hapten diphenylcyclopropenone (DPC). Receptors originate from a woman aged 50 to 60 with alopecia areata. Some clones in this sample may be carry-over from other donors' samples. The CDR3 runs from the conserved cysteine through the conserved F or W. A D gene is named only where the DNA matches it firmly. Clone size is not always given. Where it is, it says once, few, many or a class for expanded clones.

len: 14; abundance: many; j_gene: TRBJ1-1; d_gene: -; v_gene: TRBV20-1; CDR3aa: CSATSQGRYTEAFF; CDR3nt: TGCAGTGCTACCTCACAGGGACGGTACACTGAAGCTTTCTTT
len: 13; abundance: many; j_gene: TRBJ1-2; d_gene: -; v_gene: TRBV30; CDR3aa: CAWSEQEGTGYTF; CDR3nt: TGTGCCTGGAGTGAGCAGGAAGGGACCGGCTACACCTTC
len: 15; abundance: once; j_gene: TRBJ2-1; d_gene: -; v_gene: TRBV28; CDR3aa: CASSNPPFGRNEQFF; CDR3nt: TGTGCCAGCAGCAACCCCCCTTTCGGCCGGAATGAGCAGTTCTTC
len: 15; abundance: many; j_gene: TRBJ2-7; d_gene: -; v_gene: TRBV19; CDR3aa: CASSNRDKSSYEQYF; CDR3nt: TGTGCCAGTAGTAACCGGGACAAAAGTTCCTACGAGCAGTACTTC
len: 17; abundance: few; j_gene: TRBJ2-1; d_gene: TRBD2; v_gene: TRBV20-1; CDR3aa: CSAPKPGLAGPGSKEFF; CDR3nt: TGCAGTGCCCCAAAACCGGGACTAGCGGGACCGGGCTCAAAGGAGTTCTTC
len: 15; abundance: few; j_gene: TRBJ1-2; d_gene: TRBD1; v_gene: TRBV15; CDR3aa: CATSRERTGPDGYTF; CDR3nt: TGTGCCACCAGCAGAGAAAGGACAGGGCCCGACGGCTACACCTTC
len: 12; abundance: -; j_gene: TRBJ2-7; d_gene: -; v_gene: TRBV21-1; CDR3aa: CASSKGPDEQYF; CDR3nt: TGTGCCAGCAGCAAGGGACCGGACGAGCAGTACTTC
len: 14; abundance: -; j_gene: TRBJ1-3; d_gene: -; v_gene: TRBV6-5; CDR3aa: CASSTPDSGNTIYF; CDR3nt: TGTGCCAGCAGCACCCCCGACTCTGGAAACACCATATATTTT
len: 15; abundance: -; j_gene: TRBJ1-5; d_gene: -; v_gene: TRBV19; CDR3aa: CASSIWGDGNQPQHF; CDR3nt: TGTGCCAGTAGTATTTGGGGAGATGGCAATCAGCCCCAGCATTTT
len: 14; abundance: few; j_gene: TRBJ2-2; d_gene: -; v_gene: TRBV5-4; CDR3aa: CASSLLSNTGELFF; CDR3nt: TGTGCCAGCAGCTTGTTATCGAACACCGGGGAGCTGTTTTTT
len: 14; abundance: many; j_gene: TRBJ1-1; d_gene: -; v_gene: TRBV5-1; CDR3aa: CASSLRDLNTEAFF; CDR3nt: TGCGCCAGCAGCCTCCGGGACTTAAACACTGAAGCTTTCTTT
len: 13; abundance: many; j_gene: TRBJ1-1; d_gene: -; v_gene: TRBV3-1; CDR3aa: CASRTDRNTEAFF; CDR3nt: TGTGCCAGCAGGACCGATAGGAACACTGAAGCTTTCTTT
len: 12; abundance: few; j_gene: TRBJ1-6; d_gene: TRBD1; v_gene: TRBV20-1; CDR3aa: CSAMTTGTAVHF; CDR3nt: TGCAGTGCTATGACAACCGGGACAGCAGTCCACTTT